The text below deals with one T cell receptor (beta chain). The antigen is unknown. This sample was taken from a study of T cell repertoires in cytomegalovirus infection. Study as a whole: An indication of both CMV infection and matching HLA type came from public TCR beta signatures. Study-level findings and limits: Identification of carriers of CMV plus the relevant HLA was performed using cumulative public TCR beta family frequency. In two of eight donors, the top clonotype was HLA-C-restricted CMV-specific.

TCRdb re-called the reads with MiXCR, one entry per CDR3 protein. The sample has 180,000 or so distinct CDR3 sequences; about a sixth are singletons. This TCR came from a human donor in good health (CMV status not recorded). Some clones in this sample may be carry-over from other donors' samples. The material sequenced was CD8+ T cells from PBMCs.

The DNA for the CDR3 is TGCAGTGCTAGAGCTTTTGCTTCCGGGATAACCTACGAGCAGTACTTC. Its translation is CSARAFASGITYEQYF. The chain combines TRBV20-1 with TRBJ2-7, with D perhaps TRBD2 (5 bases). CDR1 and CDR2 (germline): DFQATT, SNEGSKA (reference sequence). V shed 1 base and J shed 2 bases, with 18 bases lying between them. The CDR3 is 16 amino acids.